The T cell receptor (beta chain) described here comes from a study of cytomegalovirus exposure and HLA in healthy donors. Study details: An earlier analysis identified more than 95 million unique TCR beta sequences in 150 million to 200 million T cells. Most donors, just over 80% of a few hundred genotyped, fell in the Caucasian-associated ancestry cluster.

V lost 11 bases, J lost 5 bases, and 15 bases lay in between. The CDR3 covers 13 residues. From germline, CDR1 is MNHNS and CDR2 SASEGT. Broader study findings: What a later analysis reportedly showed was that an Asian-associated ancestry cluster had fewer N-insertions than the roughly 670-donor mean.

This clone was counted once. Its specificity is unknown. Vbeta (60) and Jbeta (13) primers were used in the PCR. Some clones are missing from TCRdb's copy, which holds only in-frame ones; the method was immunoSEQ multiplex PCR. The repertoire holds about 160,000 clones, with 60% to 85% as singletons. This TCR was sampled from a woman aged 40 to 50 in good health and CMV-seropositive. Sequencing used PBMCs. The J gene is TRBJ1-4, the V gene TRBV6-1, with D possibly matching TRBD1 (6 bases). The CDR3 here is CAGSGTLNEKLFF. CDR3 nucleotides: TGTGCCGGCTCCGGGACATTGAATGAAAAACTGTTTTTT.